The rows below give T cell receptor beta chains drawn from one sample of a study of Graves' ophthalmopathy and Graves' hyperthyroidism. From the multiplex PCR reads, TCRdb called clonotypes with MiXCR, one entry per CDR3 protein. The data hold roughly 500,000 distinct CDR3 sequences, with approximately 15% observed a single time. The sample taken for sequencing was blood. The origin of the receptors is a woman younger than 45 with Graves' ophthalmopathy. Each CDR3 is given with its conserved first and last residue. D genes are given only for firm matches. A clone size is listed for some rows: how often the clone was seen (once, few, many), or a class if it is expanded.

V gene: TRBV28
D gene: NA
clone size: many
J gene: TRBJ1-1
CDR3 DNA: TGTGCCAGCAGTCCCGGGGGGCGGACTGAAGCTTTCTTT
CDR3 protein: CASSPGGRTEAFF

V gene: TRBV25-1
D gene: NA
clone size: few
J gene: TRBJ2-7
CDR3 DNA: TGTGCCAGCAGTGAAGACGGGACACCCTCCTACGAGCAGTACTTC
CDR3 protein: CASSEDGTPSYEQYF

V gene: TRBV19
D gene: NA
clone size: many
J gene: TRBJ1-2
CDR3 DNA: TGTGCCAGTAGTACTCGGACAATTTGGGGCTATGGCTACACCTTC
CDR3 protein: CASSTRTIWGYGYTF

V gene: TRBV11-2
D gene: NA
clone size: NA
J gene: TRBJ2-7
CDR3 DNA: TGTGCCAGCAGATTTAGCAATAGGGTTGGCGAGCAGTACTTC
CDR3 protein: CASRFSNRVGEQYF

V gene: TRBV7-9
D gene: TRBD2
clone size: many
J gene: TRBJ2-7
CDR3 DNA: TGTGCCAGCAGCCCCTTAGCGGGAGACTACGAGCAGTACTTC
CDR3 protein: CASSPLAGDYEQYF

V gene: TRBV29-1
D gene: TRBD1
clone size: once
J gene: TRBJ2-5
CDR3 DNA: TGCAGCGCCGGCCCCAGGTACAGGGGTTTGGAGACCCAGTACTTC
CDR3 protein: CSAGPRYRGLETQYF

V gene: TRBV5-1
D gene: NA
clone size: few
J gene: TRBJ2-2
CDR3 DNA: TGCGCCAGCAGCTTGGAGATAAACACCGGGGAGCTGTTTTTT
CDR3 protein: CASSLEINTGELFF

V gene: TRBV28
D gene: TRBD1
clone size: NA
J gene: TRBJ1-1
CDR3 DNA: TGTGCCAGCAGCCATGGACAGGGGGCGCCGACGGTGAACACTGAAGCTTTCTTT
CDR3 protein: CASSHGQGAPTVNTEAFF

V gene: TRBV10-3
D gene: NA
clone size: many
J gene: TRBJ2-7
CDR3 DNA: TGTGCCATCAGTGAGTTGGGCGACGAGCAGTACTTC
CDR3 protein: CAISELGDEQYF

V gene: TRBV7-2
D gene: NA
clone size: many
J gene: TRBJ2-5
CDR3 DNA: TGTGCCAGCAGCCTCCTCTCACAAATCCAGTACTTC
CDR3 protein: CASSLLSQIQYF

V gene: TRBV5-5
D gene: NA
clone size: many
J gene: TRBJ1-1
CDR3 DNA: TGTGCCAGCAGCTTGTTATGGGGTCACACTGAAGCTTTCTTT
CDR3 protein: CASSLLWGHTEAFF

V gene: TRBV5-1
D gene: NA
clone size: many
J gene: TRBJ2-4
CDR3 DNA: TGCGCCAGCAGCGTTCCTCAGGGATCTATGGCCAAAAACATTCAGTACTTC
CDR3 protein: CASSVPQGSMAKNIQYF

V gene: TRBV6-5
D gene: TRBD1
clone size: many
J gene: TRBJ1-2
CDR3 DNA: TGTGCCAGCAGTTACTCAGGGACAGGGGTTAATGGCTACACCTTC
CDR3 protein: CASSYSGTGVNGYTF

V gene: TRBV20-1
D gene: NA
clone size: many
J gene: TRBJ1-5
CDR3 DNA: TGCAGTGCTAGTGACTGGGAGGGGTATCAGCCCCAGCATTTT
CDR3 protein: CSASDWEGYQPQHF

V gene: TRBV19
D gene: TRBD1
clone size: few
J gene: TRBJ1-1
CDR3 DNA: TGTGCCAGTAGTTCCGACAGGGGGTACTCCGTGAACACTGAAGCTTTCTTT
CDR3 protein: CASSSDRGYSVNTEAFF

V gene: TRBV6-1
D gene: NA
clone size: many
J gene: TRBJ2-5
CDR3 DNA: TGTGCCAGCACCCCGGGGCGGGGGCAGCAAGAGACCCAGTACTTC
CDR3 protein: CASTPGRGQQETQYF

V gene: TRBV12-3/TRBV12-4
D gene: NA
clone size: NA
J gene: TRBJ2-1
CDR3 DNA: TGTGCCAGCAGCTCCCAGACTAATTTAGTTTTCAATGAGCAGTTCTTC
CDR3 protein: CASSSQTNLVFNEQFF

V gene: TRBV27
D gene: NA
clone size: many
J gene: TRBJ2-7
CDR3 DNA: TGTGCCAGCGCTGAGGGACAGTGGGGGGGCTACGAGCAGTACTTC
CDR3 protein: CASAEGQWGGYEQYF

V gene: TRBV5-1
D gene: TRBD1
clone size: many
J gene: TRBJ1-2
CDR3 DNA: TGCGCCAGCAGCCCCGAGACAGGGCAGAGCGGCTACACCTTC
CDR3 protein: CASSPETGQSGYTF

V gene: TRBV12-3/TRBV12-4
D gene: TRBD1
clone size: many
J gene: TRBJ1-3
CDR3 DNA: TGTGCCAGCAGTATGACAGGGGGCGGAAACACCATATATTTT
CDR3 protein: CASSMTGGGNTIYF

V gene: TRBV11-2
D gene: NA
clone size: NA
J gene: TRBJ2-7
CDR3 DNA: TGTGCCAGCAGCTTAGGCACCATGGAGCAGTACTTC
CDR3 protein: CASSLGTMEQYF

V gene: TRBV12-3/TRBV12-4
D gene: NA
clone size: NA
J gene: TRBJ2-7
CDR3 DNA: TGTGCCAGCAGTTTTGACCTTCGCGGGGCCTACGAGCAGTACTTC
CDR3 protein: CASSFDLRGAYEQYF

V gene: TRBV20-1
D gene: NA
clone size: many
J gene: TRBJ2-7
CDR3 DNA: TGCAGTGCTGGGCTAGGATCCTACGAGCAGTACTTC
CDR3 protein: CSAGLGSYEQYF

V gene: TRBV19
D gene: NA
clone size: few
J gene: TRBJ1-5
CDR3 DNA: TGTGCCAGTAGTATTCGAAGTCAGCCCCAGCATTTT
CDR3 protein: CASSIRSQPQHF

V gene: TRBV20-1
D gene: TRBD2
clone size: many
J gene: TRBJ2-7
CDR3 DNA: TGCAGTGCTAGAGATCCGGGACTAGCGGGAGACTCCTACGAGCAGTACTTC
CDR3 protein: CSARDPGLAGDSYEQYF

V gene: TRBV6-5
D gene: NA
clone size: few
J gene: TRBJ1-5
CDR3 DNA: TGTGCCAGCAGTTACTCACCGGATCAGCCCCAGCATTTT
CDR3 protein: CASSYSPDQPQHF

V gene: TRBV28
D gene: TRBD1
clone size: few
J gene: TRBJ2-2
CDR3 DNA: TGTGCCAGCAGTTTTCCGAGACAGGGTTTTTGGGAGAACACCGGGGAGCTGTTTTTT
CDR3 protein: CASSFPRQGFWENTGELFF

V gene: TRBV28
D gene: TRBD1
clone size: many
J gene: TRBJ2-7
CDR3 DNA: TGTGCCAGCAGCCTAGGAGTGACAGGGACCTACGAGCAGTACTTC
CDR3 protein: CASSLGVTGTYEQYF

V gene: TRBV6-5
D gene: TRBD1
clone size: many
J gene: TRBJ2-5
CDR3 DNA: TGTGCCAGCAGTTACTCGCGACAGGGGGGGCAAGAGACCCAGTACTTC
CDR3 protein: CASSYSRQGGQETQYF

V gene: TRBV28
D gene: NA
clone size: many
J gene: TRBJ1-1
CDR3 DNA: TGTGCCAGCAGTCCCCCGGGACGGCAGAACACTGAAGCTTTCTTT
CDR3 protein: CASSPPGRQNTEAFF

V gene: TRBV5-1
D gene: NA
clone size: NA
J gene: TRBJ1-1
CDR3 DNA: TGCGCCAGCAGCTTGGATCCGGTGGGGGCTGAAGCTTTCTTT
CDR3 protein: CASSLDPVGAEAFF

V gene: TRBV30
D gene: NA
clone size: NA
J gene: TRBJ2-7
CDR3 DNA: TGTGCCTGGGTCGACCACTACGATCAGTACTTC
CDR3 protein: CAWVDHYDQYF

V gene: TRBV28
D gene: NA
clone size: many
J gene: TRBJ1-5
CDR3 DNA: TGTGCCAGCAGTCCGAGGGGGATTGACAATCAGCCCCAGCATTTT
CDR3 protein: CASSPRGIDNQPQHF

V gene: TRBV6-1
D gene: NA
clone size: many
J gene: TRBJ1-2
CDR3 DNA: TGTGCCAGCAGCCGCGACCGGAGCGACGGTTATGGCTACACCTTC
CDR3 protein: CASSRDRSDGYGYTF

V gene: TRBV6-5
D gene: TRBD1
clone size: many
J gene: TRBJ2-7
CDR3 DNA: TGTGCCAGCAGAATAGGGACAGTATACTACGAGCAGTACTTC
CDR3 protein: CASRIGTVYYEQYF

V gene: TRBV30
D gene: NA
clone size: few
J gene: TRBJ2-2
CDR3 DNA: TGTGCCCGGGGTACCGACGGGGCCATGAACACCGGGGAGCTGTTTTTT
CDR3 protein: CARGTDGAMNTGELFF

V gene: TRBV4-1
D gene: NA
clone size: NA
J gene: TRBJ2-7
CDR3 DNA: TGCGCCAGCAGCCAATGGCAGGGGCCATCCTACGAGCAGTACTTC
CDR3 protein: CASSQWQGPSYEQYF

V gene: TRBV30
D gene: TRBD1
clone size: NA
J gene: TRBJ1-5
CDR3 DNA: TGTGCCTGGAGTCAGCCGGGACAGGGAAAGAATCGCAATCAGCCCCAGCATTTT
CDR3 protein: CAWSQPGQGKNRNQPQHF

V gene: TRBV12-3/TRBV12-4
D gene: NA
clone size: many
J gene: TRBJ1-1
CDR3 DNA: TGTGCCAGCACCCCGGGGAACACTGAAGCTTTCTTT
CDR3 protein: CASTPGNTEAFF

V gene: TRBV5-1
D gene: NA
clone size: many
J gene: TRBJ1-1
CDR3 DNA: TGCGCCAGCAGCGCCCGTACGATGAACACTGAAGCTTTCTTT
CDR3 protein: CASSARTMNTEAFF

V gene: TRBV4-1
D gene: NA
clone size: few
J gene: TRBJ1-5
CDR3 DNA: TGCGCCAGCAGCCAAGGCCTTCTGGGCAATCAGCCCCAGCATTTT
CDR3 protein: CASSQGLLGNQPQHF

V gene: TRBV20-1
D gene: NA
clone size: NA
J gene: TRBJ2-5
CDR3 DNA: TGCAGTGCTAGGCCAGCTCTACCCCAAGAGACCCAGTACTTC
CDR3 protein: CSARPALPQETQYF

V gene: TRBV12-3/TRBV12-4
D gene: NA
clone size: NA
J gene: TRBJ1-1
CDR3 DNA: TGTGCCAGCACCAGATTTTGGGTCCGAACAGCATTCTTT
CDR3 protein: CASTRFWVRTAFF

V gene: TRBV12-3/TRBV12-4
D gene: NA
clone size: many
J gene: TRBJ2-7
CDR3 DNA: TGTGCCAGCAGTTCCGTTGGAGGGACGACTTACGAGCAGTACTTC
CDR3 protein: CASSSVGGTTYEQYF

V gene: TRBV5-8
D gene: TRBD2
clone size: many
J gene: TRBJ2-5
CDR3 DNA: TGTGCCAGCAGCTTGGTGGCGGGAGGGCCAAGGCAAGAGACCCAGTACTTC
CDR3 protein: CASSLVAGGPRQETQYF